The 27 T cell receptor beta chains reported below all come from one sample, sequenced in a study of T cell repertoires in cytomegalovirus infection. A single record per CDR3 protein comes from TCRdb applying MiXCR to the reads. The repertoire consists of 400,000 or so distinct CDR3 sequences, with about a sixth occurring once and the leading ten covering 8.5% to 10%. The material sequenced was PBMCs. Every receptor here comes from a human donor in good health (CMV status not recorded). Some clones in this sample may be carry-over from other donors' samples.

On this clonotype itself: A read error may account for a junction end that differs from germline. The chain uses TRBV2 and TRBJ2-1; unclear D gene. The CDR3 length is 14 residues. Germline V CDR1 and CDR2: SNHLY, FYNNEI. Written as DNA, the CDR3 is TGTGCCAGCAGTGGTACGATCTCCTACAATGAGCGGTTCTTC. This sequence encodes CASSGTISYNERFF.

This clonotype has just a few counts. The chain couples TRBV7-2 to TRBJ2-1; TRBD2 matches 11 bases. Germline V gene lookup returns CDR1 SGHTA and CDR2 FQGNSA. The CDR3 runs to 16 residues. Trimming cost V 8 bases and J 9 bases; bases outside gene matches: 15. CDR3 sequence reads: CASPKLVAGGQGEQFF. CDR3 in DNA: TGTGCCAGCCCGAAGTTGGTAGCGGGGGGGCAGGGTGAGCAGTTCTTC.

This chain connects TRBV15 to TRBJ1-1, with TRBD1 matching over 7 bases. V dropped 2 bases and J dropped 5; count of bases not matched to a gene: 5. Looked up from germline, CDR1 is LNHNV and CDR2 is YYDKDF (reference sequence). The CDR3 extends over 14 amino acids. In DNA form, the CDR3 reads TGTGCCACCAGCAGACAGGGGGTAGGGACTGAAGCTTTCTTT. It is translated as CATSRQGVGTEAFF.

This clonotype was detected a few times. The rearrangement joins TRBV7-6 to TRBJ1-3; 7 bases line up with TRBD1. Germline V gives CDR1 SGHVS, CDR2 FNYEAQ. This CDR3 contains 18 residues. The V and J ends lost 1 base and 7 bases, in that order; junction bases with no gene match: 16. As DNA, the CDR3 is TGTGCCAGCAGCTTAGGAGTCTCCAGGGGGAATATGGGGAACACCATATATTTT. Its translation is CASSLGVSRGNMGNTIYF.

In its sample, this clonotype was seen many times. CDR3 sequence: CASSFVTPGNTIYF. DNA of the CDR3: TGTGCCAGCAGCTTTGTAACCCCTGGAAACACCATATATTTT. The chain is built from TRBV7-2 and TRBJ1-3, with unresolved D. Trimming left V 3 bases short and J 2 bases short, with 8 bases between. This CDR3 spans 14 amino acids. From germline, CDR1 is SGHTA and CDR2 FQGNSA.

V gene TRBV5-1 combines with J gene TRBJ1-1; TRBD1 might be the D (5 bases). CDR1 and CDR2 from the germline V gene are SGHRS and YFSETQ. Between the trimmed V and J ends, which lost 4 bases and 6 bases, there was a span of 16 bases. This CDR3 comprises 14 residues. CDR3 nucleotides: TGCGCCAGCAGCCCGGGGGAGCGGGGGGCTGAAGCTTTCTTT. It translates to CASSPGERGAEAFF.

The sample holds many counts of this clonotype. The chain combines TRBV7-2 with TRBJ1-6; 10 bases map to TRBD1. Trimming took 1 base from V and 7 from J; bases not matched to a gene: 4. The CDR3 runs to 16 residues. Germline V gene lookup returns CDR1 SGHTA and CDR2 FQGNSA. CDR3 nucleotide sequence: TGTGCCAGCAGCTTAGTGTTGGGACAGGGGAATTCACCCCTCCACTTT. It yields the protein CASSLVLGQGNSPLHF.

This clonotype was detected a few times. The chain joins TRBV7-6 to TRBJ2-3, with no clear D. This CDR3 contains 16 residues. Looked up from germline, CDR1 is SGHVS and CDR2 is FNYEAQ. V lost 0 bases, J lost 4 bases, and 14 bases lay in between. The CDR3 nucleotides are TGTGCCAGCAGCTTAGCGACCGTCCCCGTTGCAGATACGCAGTATTTT. Translation: CASSLATVPVADTQYF.

This clonotype was recorded many times. The chain combines TRBV7-2 with TRBJ1-5; D not resolved. There are 15 residues in the CDR3. V was cut by 4 bases and J by 3 bases, with 13 bases left in between. Per the germline V gene, CDR1 is SGHTA and CDR2 is FQGNSA. For the CDR3, the DNA is TGTGCCAGCAGCTCCGAATTGAGGGCCAATCAGCCCCAGCATTTT. Its protein product is CASSSELRANQPQHF.

This clonotype was observed many times. V is TRBV7-2 and J is TRBJ2-5; weak D call: TRBD1 (6 bases). The germline V and J ends were trimmed by 2 bases and 1 base, with 11 bases remaining between them. Per the germline V gene, CDR1 is SGHTA and CDR2 is FQGNSA. The CDR3 extends over 15 amino acids. CDR3 bases: TGTGCCAGCAGCTTAACGAGACAGGCCCAAGAGACCCAGTACTTC. Translating gives CASSLTRQAQETQYF.

As concerns this clonotype: The conserved phenylalanine or tryptophan is not found at the CDR3 terminus, so this likely reflects a read error. J is TRBJ1-4 and V is TRBV20-1; 7 bases map to TRBD1. Germline loops: CDR1 DFQATT, CDR2 SNEGSKA (reference sequence). This CDR3 is built from 13 residues. The CDR3 bases are TGCAGTGCTTCACAGGGGTTAGGGGAAAATCTGTTTCTT. Translating gives CSASQGLGENLFL.

This clonotype has a handful of counts. V usage is TRBV7-6 and J usage is TRBJ1-3, with a tentative D call TRBD1 (5 bases). Germline CDR1 is SGHVS and CDR2 is FNYEAQ. The V gene lost 5 bases and the J gene lost 6 bases, with 20 bases spanning the gap. The CDR3 sequence is 16 residues long. Here the CDR3 DNA reads TGTGCCAGCAGCCCACCCTCCGGGACGGCCCCAAACACCATATATTTT. It specifies CASSPPSGTAPNTIYF.

There are a few counts of this clonotype. V is TRBV7-2 and J is TRBJ2-5; TRBD2 matches 9 bases. The CDR3 runs to 16 residues. V trimming: 2 bases; J trimming: 5 bases; junction bases outside the gene matches: 9. CDR1 is SGHTA, CDR2 FQGNSA, per germline. Here the CDR3 DNA reads TGTGCCAGCAGCTTAATGGCGGGAGGGTATCCGGAGACCCAGTACTTC. Its protein product is CASSLMAGGYPETQYF.

The chain recombines TRBV20-1 with TRBJ2-3, with 8 bases fitting TRBD1. Germline loops: CDR1 DFQATT, CDR2 SNEGSKA (reference sequence). The ends lost 5 bases at V and 8 bases at J; junction bases unmatched: 9. CDR3 length equals 13 residues. The CDR3 is CSAPGQGRGTQYF. The CDR3 coding sequence is TGCAGTGCTCCTGGACAGGGCCGGGGTACGCAGTATTTT.

This clonotype has at least ten counts. V and J are TRBV10-3 and TRBJ2-7, with D possibly TRBD1 on 5 matching bases. V was trimmed by 7 bases and J by 7 bases, leaving 14 bases between them. Germline CDR1 and CDR2: ENHRY and SYGVKD. This CDR3 has 12 residues. The CDR3 region is CAIKGTGLEQYF. In DNA, the CDR3 is TGTGCCATCAAGGGCACAGGATTGGAGCAGTACTTC.

This clonotype was counted at least ten times. This chain connects TRBV7-8 to TRBJ1-1; D is uncertain. Trimming left V 2 bases short and J 0 bases short, with 4 bases between. Germline V gene data show CDR1 as SGHVS and CDR2 as FQNEAQ. This CDR3 has 13 amino acids. The CDR3 DNA is TGTGCCAGCAGCTTATTGGTGAACACTGAAGCTTTCTTT. As protein: CASSLLVNTEAFF.

This clonotype was seen only a few times. The chain is built from TRBV10-3 and TRBJ2-7; a weak D match, TRBD2 (6 bases). The CDR3 loop spans 15 amino acids. The V and J ends lost 3 bases and 5 bases respectively, with 17 bases between them. Germline lookup yields CDR1 ENHRY and CDR2 SYGVKD. The CDR3 is CAISDFFQGLNEQYF. The CDR3 DNA is TGTGCCATCAGTGACTTTTTCCAGGGACTCAACGAGCAGTACTTC.

In its sample, this clonotype was seen many times. This sequence joins TRBV6-2 or TRBV6-3 and TRBJ2-3; D is unclear. Germline CDR1 MNHEY, CDR2 SVGEGT. This CDR3 is built from 14 residues. V shed 5 bases and J shed 2 bases, with 11 bases lying between them. The CDR3 DNA is TGTGCCAGCAGTCCTTTCACAGACACAGATACGCAGTATTTT. Translated, it gives CASSPFTDTDTQYF.

The V gene is TRBV7-2, the J gene TRBJ2-1; D is possibly TRBD1 or TRBD2 (5 bases each). V lost 5 bases and J 12 bases, leaving 11 bases between the germline ends. Germline V gene lookup returns CDR1 SGHTA and CDR2 FQGNSA. CDR3 length equals 11 residues. The CDR3 is CASSPRGGQFF. In nucleotides, the CDR3 is TGTGCCAGCAGCCCTCGGGGCGGGCAGTTCTTC.

This clonotype occurred many times. V usage is TRBV20-1 and J usage is TRBJ1-1; 11 nucleotides line up with TRBD1. CDR3 size: 16 residues. CDR1 and CDR2 from the germline V gene are DFQATT and SNEGSKA (reference sequence). The V segment lost 0 bases and the J segment 2 bases; nucleotides outside the gene matches: 5. The chain's CDR3 is CSAREAGQGGNTEAFF. As DNA, the CDR3 is TGCAGTGCTAGAGAGGCGGGACAGGGGGGTAACACTGAAGCTTTCTTT.

This rearrangement joins TRBV6-5 to TRBJ1-6, with 11 bases matching TRBD1. Germline CDR1 and CDR2: MNHEY and SVGAGI. This CDR3 has 15 residues. V lost 5 bases, J lost 9 bases, and 6 bases stayed unmatched. The CDR3 DNA sequence: TGTGCCAGCAGTCGACCGGGACAGGGGGGTTCACCCCTCCACTTT. Its translation: CASSRPGQGGSPLHF.

This clonotype was detected ten times or more. The chain combines TRBV6-1 with TRBJ2-1; no firm D call. The CDR3 has 11 residues. Germline V gives CDR1 MNHNS, CDR2 SASEGT. Trimming cost V 5 bases and J 9 bases, with 8 bases left between them. The CDR3 sequence is CASSSVGEQFF. For the CDR3, the DNA is TGTGCCAGCAGTAGCGTCGGTGAGCAGTTCTTC.

This clonotype occurred many times. The chain recombines TRBV28 with TRBJ2-5; 8 bases are shared with TRBD1. CDR1 and CDR2 from the germline V gene are MDHEN and SYDVKM. The CDR3 is 14 residues long. Losses at the gene ends were 6 bases for V and 5 bases for J; bases not matched to a gene: 8. CDR3 sequence reads: CASSTSGGRETQYF. DNA for the CDR3: TGTGCCAGCAGCACCTCAGGGGGCCGGGAGACCCAGTACTTC.

The J gene is TRBJ1-5, the V gene TRBV7-2; D unclear. This CDR3 has 12 residues. Trimming stripped 4 bases from V and 6 bases from J, with 7 bases between. Germline CDR1 and CDR2: SGHTA and FQGNSA. The CDR3 here is CASSYEGQPQHF. CDR3 DNA sequence: TGTGCCAGCAGCTACGAGGGTCAGCCCCAGCATTTT. Variable domain in full (rest from reference TRBV7-2 and TRBJ1-5): GAGVSQSPSNKVTEKGKDVELRCDPISGHTALYWYRQSLGQGLEFLIYFQGNSAPDKSGLPSDRFSAERTGGSVSTLTIQRTQQEDSAVYLCASSYEGQPQHFGDGTRLSIL.

This clonotype was counted at least ten times. CDR3 coding DNA: TGTGCCAGCAGCACAGGGGGGAGAAACATTCAGTACTTC. It encodes CASSTGGRNIQYF. V is TRBV7-9 and J is TRBJ2-4; TRBD1 matches at 8 bases. This CDR3 has 13 amino acids. From germline, CDR1 is SEHNR and CDR2 FQNEAQ (reference sequence). Trimming at V came to 5 bases and at J to 6 bases, leaving 3 bases not matched to a gene. Using reference TRBV7-9 and TRBJ2-4 for the parts outside the CDR3, the full variable domain is DTGVSQNPRHKITKRGQNVTFRCDPISEHNRLYWYRQTLGQGPEFLTYFQNEAQLEKSRLLSDRFSAERPKGSFSTLEIQRTEQGDSAMYLCASSTGGRNIQYFGAGTRLSVL.

The chain employs TRBV20-1 and TRBJ2-1, with D possibly being TRBD2 (5 bases). With 0 bases removed from V and 5 bases from J, the gap between germline ends came to 8 bases. The CDR3 runs 13 residues. Germline CDR1 DFQATT, CDR2 SNEGSKA (reference sequence). The CDR3 is CSARDQADNEQFF. In DNA form, the CDR3 reads TGCAGTGCTAGAGATCAAGCGGACAATGAGCAGTTCTTC.

This clonotype has ten or more counts. V and J are TRBV7-2 and TRBJ2-1, with 7 bases aligning to TRBD1. The CDR3 contains 14 residues. Germline trimming cut 5 bases from V and 6 bases from J; bases unmatched to any gene: 7. Germline V gene sequence: CDR1 SGHTA, CDR2 FQGNSA. Written as DNA, the CDR3 is TGTGCCAGCAGCATAGACAGGGCCAGCAATGAGCAGTTCTTC. Residues: CASSIDRASNEQFF. Filled out from reference TRBV7-2 and TRBJ2-1, the complete variable domain reads GAGVSQSPSNKVTEKGKDVELRCDPISGHTALYWYRQSLGQGLEFLIYFQGNSAPDKSGLPSDRFSAERTGGSVSTLTIQRTQQEDSAVYLCASSIDRASNEQFFGPGTRLTVL.